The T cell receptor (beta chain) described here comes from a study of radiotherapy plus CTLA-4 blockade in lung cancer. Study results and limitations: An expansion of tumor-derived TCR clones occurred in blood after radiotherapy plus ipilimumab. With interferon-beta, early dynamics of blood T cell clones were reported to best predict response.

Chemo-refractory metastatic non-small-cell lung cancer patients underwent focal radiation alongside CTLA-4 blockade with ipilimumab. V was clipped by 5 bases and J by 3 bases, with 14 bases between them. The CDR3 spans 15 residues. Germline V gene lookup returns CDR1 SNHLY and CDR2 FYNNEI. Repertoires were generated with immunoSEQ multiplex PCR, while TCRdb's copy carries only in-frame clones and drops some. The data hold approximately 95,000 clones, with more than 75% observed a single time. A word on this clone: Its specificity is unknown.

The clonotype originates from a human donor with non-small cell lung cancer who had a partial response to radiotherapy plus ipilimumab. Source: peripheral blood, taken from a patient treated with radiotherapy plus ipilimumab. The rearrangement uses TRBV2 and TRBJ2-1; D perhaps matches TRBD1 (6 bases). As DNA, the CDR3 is TGTGCCAGCAGTTCTGACAGGATAGACTACAATGAGCAGTTCTTC. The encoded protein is CASSSDRIDYNEQFF.